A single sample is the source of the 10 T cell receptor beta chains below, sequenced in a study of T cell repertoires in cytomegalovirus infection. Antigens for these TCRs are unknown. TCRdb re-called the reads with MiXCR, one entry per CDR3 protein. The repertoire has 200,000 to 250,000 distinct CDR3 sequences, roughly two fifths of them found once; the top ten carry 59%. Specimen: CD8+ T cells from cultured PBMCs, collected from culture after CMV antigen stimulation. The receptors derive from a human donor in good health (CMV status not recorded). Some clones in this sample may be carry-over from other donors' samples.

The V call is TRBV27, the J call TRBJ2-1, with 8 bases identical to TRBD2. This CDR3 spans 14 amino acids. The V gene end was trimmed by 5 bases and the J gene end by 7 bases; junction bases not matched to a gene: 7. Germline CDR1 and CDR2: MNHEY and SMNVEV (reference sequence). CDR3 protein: CASSPGTSTNEQFF. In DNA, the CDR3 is TGTGCCAGCAGTCCGGGGACTAGTACGAATGAGCAGTTCTTC.

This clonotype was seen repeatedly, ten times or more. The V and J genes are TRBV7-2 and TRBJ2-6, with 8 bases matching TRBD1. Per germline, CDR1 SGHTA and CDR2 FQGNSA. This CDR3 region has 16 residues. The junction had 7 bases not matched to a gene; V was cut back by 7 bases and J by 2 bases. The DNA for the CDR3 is TGTGCCAGCACACGGACAGGGAGAGCTGGGGCCAACGTCCTGACTTTC. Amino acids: CASTRTGRAGANVLTF.

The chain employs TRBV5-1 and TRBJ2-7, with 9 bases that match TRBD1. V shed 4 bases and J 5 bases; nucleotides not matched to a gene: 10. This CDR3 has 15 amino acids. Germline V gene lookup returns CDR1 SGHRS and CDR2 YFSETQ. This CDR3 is CASSPLGGQGDEQYF. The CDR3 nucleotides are TGCGCCAGCAGCCCTCTGGGGGGACAGGGCGACGAGCAGTACTTC.

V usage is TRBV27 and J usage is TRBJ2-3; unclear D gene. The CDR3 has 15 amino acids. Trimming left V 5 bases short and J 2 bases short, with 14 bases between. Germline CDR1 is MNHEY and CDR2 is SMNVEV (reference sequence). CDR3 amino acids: CASSPSPIPTDTQYF. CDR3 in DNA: TGTGCCAGCAGTCCATCCCCAATCCCCACAGATACGCAGTATTTT.

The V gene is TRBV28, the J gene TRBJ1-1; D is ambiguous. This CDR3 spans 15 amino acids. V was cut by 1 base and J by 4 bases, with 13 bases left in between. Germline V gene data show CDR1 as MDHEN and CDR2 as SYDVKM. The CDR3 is CASSLYTSFGTEAFF. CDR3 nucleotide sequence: TGTGCCAGCAGTTTATATACGAGCTTTGGCACTGAAGCTTTCTTT.

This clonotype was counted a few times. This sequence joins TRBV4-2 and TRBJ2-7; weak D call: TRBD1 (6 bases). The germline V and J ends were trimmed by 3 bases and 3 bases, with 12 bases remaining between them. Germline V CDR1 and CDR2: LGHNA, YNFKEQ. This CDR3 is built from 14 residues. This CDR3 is CASSHRGGNYEQYF. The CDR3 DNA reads TGTGCCAGCAGCCATCGAGGGGGAAACTACGAGCAGTACTTC.

The CDR3: CASSPYRDGYGYTF. In DNA, the CDR3 is TGTGCCAGCAGCCCTTACCGGGACGGCTATGGCTACACCTTC. The chain recombines TRBV7-9 with TRBJ1-2, with D tentatively TRBD1 (5 bases). V was clipped by 5 bases and J by 4 bases, with 14 bases between them. CDR3 size: 14 residues. The germline gives CDR1 SEHNR, CDR2 FQNEAQ (reference sequence).

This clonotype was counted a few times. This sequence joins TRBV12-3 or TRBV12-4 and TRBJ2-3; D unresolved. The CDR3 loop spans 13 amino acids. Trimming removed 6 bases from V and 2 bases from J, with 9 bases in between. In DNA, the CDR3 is TGTGCCAGCAGCCAATTTGCCACAGATACGCAGTATTTT. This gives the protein CASSQFATDTQYF.

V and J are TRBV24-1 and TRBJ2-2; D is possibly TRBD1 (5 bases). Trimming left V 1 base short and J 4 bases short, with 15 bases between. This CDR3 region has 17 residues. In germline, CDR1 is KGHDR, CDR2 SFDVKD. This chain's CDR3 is CATSDFKGRLFTGELFF. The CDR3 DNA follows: TGTGCCACCAGTGATTTTAAGGGGCGCTTGTTCACCGGGGAGCTGTTTTTT.

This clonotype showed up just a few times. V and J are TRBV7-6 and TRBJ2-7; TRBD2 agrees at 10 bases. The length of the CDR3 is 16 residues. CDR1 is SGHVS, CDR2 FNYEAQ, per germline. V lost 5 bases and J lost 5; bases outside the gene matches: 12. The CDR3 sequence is CASSREASGGTHEQYF. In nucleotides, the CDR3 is TGTGCCAGCAGCAGAGAGGCTAGCGGGGGTACACACGAGCAGTACTTC.